These 3 T cell receptor beta chains came from one sample sequenced in a study of cytomegalovirus exposure and HLA in healthy donors. The study ran its PCR with 60 Vbeta and 13 Jbeta primers. Some clones are missing from TCRdb's copy, which holds only in-frame ones; the method was immunoSEQ multiplex PCR. The sample carries around 130,000 clones, 65% to 85% recorded once. Sequenced sample: PBMCs. Receptors were obtained from a woman aged 40 to 49 in good health and CMV-seropositive.

The chain combines TRBV7-2 with TRBJ1-1, with D possibly being TRBD1 (6 bases). In germline, CDR1 is SGHTA, CDR2 FQGNSA. The V and J ends lost 1 base and 7 bases respectively, with 19 bases between them. This CDR3 spans 16 amino acids. The CDR3 bases are TGTGCCAGCAGCTTAGGTGCAGGACAGCCCGAAGTTGAAGCTTTCTTT. It yields the protein CASSLGAGQPEVEAFF. Combining the CDR3 with reference TRBV7-2 and TRBJ1-1 gives the whole variable domain GAGVSQSPSNKVTEKGKDVELRCDPISGHTALYWYRQSLGQGLEFLIYFQGNSAPDKSGLPSDRFSAERTGGSVSTLTIQRTQQEDSAVYLCASSLGAGQPEVEAFFGQGTRLTVV.

In its sample, this clone was seen once. The chain recombines TRBV28 with TRBJ2-7; no definite D call. CDR1 and CDR2 from the germline V gene are MDHEN and SYDVKM. Trimming shortened V by 7 bases and J by 3 bases, and 13 bases separated the two germline ends. The CDR3 totals 13 residues. CDR3 DNA: TGTGCCAGCAATATCCAGAGGTTCTACGAGCAGTACTTC. Translating gives CASNIQRFYEQYF.

V usage is TRBV9 and J usage is TRBJ1-1; a possible D gene is TRBD1 (6 bases). The germline V and J ends were trimmed by 5 bases and 1 base, with 24 bases remaining between them. This CDR3 comprises 18 residues. Per the germline V gene, CDR1 is SGDLS and CDR2 is YYNGEE. CDR3: CASSKGGEIGVKNTEAFF. For the CDR3, the DNA is TGTGCCAGCAGTAAAGGGGGGGAGATTGGGGTGAAGAACACTGAAGCTTTCTTT.